A selection of T cell receptor beta chains follows, all from one sample in a study of brain T cells in children with intractable seizures. Profiled with immunoSEQ multiplex PCR; TCRdb holds only in-frame clones, not every one. This repertoire shows about 340,000 clones, over 90% found once; its top ten account for 5% to 7%. Specimen: peripheral blood, collected 4 to 6 months after surgery. The receptors here all came from a boy younger than two with tuberous sclerosis and intractable seizures. The CDR3 runs from the conserved cysteine through the conserved F or W. D genes are given only for firm matches. The size field is filled for only some rows; it gives once, few, many or a size class.

j_gene: TRBJ1-2
d_gene: NA
v_gene: TRBV6-5
abundance: NA
CDR3nt: TGTGCCAGCAGACAGGGAAACTATGGCTACACCTTC
CDR3aa: CASRQGNYGYTF

j_gene: TRBJ1-1
d_gene: NA
v_gene: TRBV10-3
abundance: NA
CDR3nt: TGTGCCATCATTGACAGCGGGGTGGCTGAAGCTTTCTTT
CDR3aa: CAIIDSGVAEAFF

j_gene: TRBJ1-2
d_gene: NA
v_gene: TRBV7-9
abundance: NA
CDR3nt: TGTGCCAGCAGCTTAGGCTATAAGTATGGCTACACCTTC
CDR3aa: CASSLGYKYGYTF

j_gene: TRBJ1-1
d_gene: NA
v_gene: TRBV11-2
abundance: NA
CDR3nt: TGTGCCAGCAGCCCCACCGCCGGTGCAGTGAACACTGAAGCTTTCTTT
CDR3aa: CASSPTAGAVNTEAFF

j_gene: TRBJ2-2
d_gene: NA
v_gene: TRBV7-6
abundance: once
CDR3nt: TGTGCCAGCAGCTTAACGGTGGGAAACACCGGGGAGCTGTTTTTT
CDR3aa: CASSLTVGNTGELFF

j_gene: TRBJ2-7
d_gene: TRBD2
v_gene: TRBV4-1
abundance: NA
CDR3nt: TGCGCCAGCAGCCAGGGACTAGCACCGGGGGAGCAGTACTTC
CDR3aa: CASSQGLAPGEQYF

j_gene: TRBJ2-7
d_gene: TRBD2
v_gene: TRBV5-4
abundance: once
CDR3nt: TGTGCCAGCAGCTTGGGAAGCGGGGCGAGCTCCTACGAGCAGTACTTC
CDR3aa: CASSLGSGASSYEQYF

j_gene: TRBJ1-1
d_gene: NA
v_gene: TRBV5-1
abundance: once
CDR3nt: TGCGCCAGCAGCTTGAGGGACATTAACACTGAAGCTTTCTTT
CDR3aa: CASSLRDINTEAFF

j_gene: TRBJ2-1
d_gene: NA
v_gene: TRBV2
abundance: once
CDR3nt: TGTGCCAGCAGTGAATCAGGGATTATTAACAATGAGCAGTTCTTC
CDR3aa: CASSESGIINNEQFF

j_gene: TRBJ2-2
d_gene: NA
v_gene: TRBV4-1
abundance: NA
CDR3nt: TGCGCCAGCAGCCACTGGGGCCGCGAACTGACCGGGGAGCTGTTTTTT
CDR3aa: CASSHWGRELTGELFF

j_gene: TRBJ2-7
d_gene: TRBD2
v_gene: TRBV7-8
abundance: few
CDR3nt: TGTGCCAGCAGCTTATTTGCACTAGCGGGACCCGGGCCCTCCTACGAGCAGTACTTC
CDR3aa: CASSLFALAGPGPSYEQYF

j_gene: TRBJ2-2
d_gene: NA
v_gene: TRBV7-2
abundance: NA
CDR3nt: TGTGCCAGCAGCCCCTTAGTAGACACCGGGGAGCTGTTTTTT
CDR3aa: CASSPLVDTGELFF

j_gene: TRBJ2-1
d_gene: TRBD2
v_gene: TRBV29-1
abundance: NA
CDR3nt: TGCAGCGTTGAAAAGCGGGGGGGGACCTACAATGAGCAGTTCTTC
CDR3aa: CSVEKRGGTYNEQFF

j_gene: TRBJ2-7
d_gene: TRBD1
v_gene: TRBV7-9
abundance: few
CDR3nt: TGTGCCAGCAGCCCTGGGGACAGGGTCCCCTACGAGCAGTACTTC
CDR3aa: CASSPGDRVPYEQYF

j_gene: TRBJ1-1
d_gene: TRBD1
v_gene: TRBV18
abundance: NA
CDR3nt: TGTGCCAGCTCCAGGACAGGGGAGAACACTGAAGCTTTCTTT
CDR3aa: CASSRTGENTEAFF

j_gene: TRBJ1-1
d_gene: NA
v_gene: TRBV7-3
abundance: few
CDR3nt: TGTGCCAGCAGCTTAATGGCGAACACTGAAGCTTTCTTT
CDR3aa: CASSLMANTEAFF

j_gene: TRBJ2-1
d_gene: TRBD2
v_gene: TRBV3-1/TRBV3-2
abundance: NA
CDR3nt: TGTGCCAGCAGCCAAGCGAAGCGGGAGGGCCCTTACAATGAGCAGTTCTTC
CDR3aa: CASSQAKREGPYNEQFF

j_gene: TRBJ1-1
d_gene: NA
v_gene: TRBV6-5
abundance: NA
CDR3nt: TGTGCCAGCAGTTACGGGGACGTCGGAGACACTGAAGCTTTCTTT
CDR3aa: CASSYGDVGDTEAFF

j_gene: TRBJ1-2
d_gene: NA
v_gene: TRBV30
abundance: NA
CDR3nt: TGTGCCTGGAGTGTTCTCCGGGGCTACACCTTC
CDR3aa: CAWSVLRGYTF

j_gene: TRBJ2-3
d_gene: TRBD2
v_gene: TRBV27
abundance: NA
CDR3nt: TGTGCCAGCAGCCATCCGGGACTAGCACCCACAGATACGCAGTATTTT
CDR3aa: CASSHPGLAPTDTQYF

j_gene: TRBJ2-3
d_gene: TRBD1
v_gene: TRBV13
abundance: NA
CDR3nt: TGTGCCAGCAGCGGGACAGGGGAGGACACAGATACGCAGTATTTT
CDR3aa: CASSGTGEDTDTQYF

j_gene: TRBJ1-2
d_gene: NA
v_gene: TRBV30
abundance: NA
CDR3nt: TGTGCCTGGACAGGGGTCTATGGCTACACCTTC
CDR3aa: CAWTGVYGYTF

j_gene: TRBJ1-1
d_gene: NA
v_gene: TRBV18
abundance: NA
CDR3nt: TGTGCCAGCTCACCAGGAACGAGGAAGAGGAACACTGAAGCTTTCTTT
CDR3aa: CASSPGTRKRNTEAFF

j_gene: TRBJ2-3
d_gene: TRBD2
v_gene: TRBV5-1
abundance: once
CDR3nt: TGCGCCAGCAGCCCTACTCTAGCGGGAGACGCAGATACGCAGTATTTT
CDR3aa: CASSPTLAGDADTQYF

j_gene: TRBJ2-7
d_gene: NA
v_gene: TRBV21-1
abundance: NA
CDR3nt: TGTGCCAGGTCCGGGACAGGGGTCTACGAGCAGTACTTC
CDR3aa: CARSGTGVYEQYF

j_gene: TRBJ2-2
d_gene: NA
v_gene: TRBV7-9
abundance: NA
CDR3nt: TGTGCCAGCAGCCTTATCGGCACCCCAGTATCCGGGGAGCTGTTTTTT
CDR3aa: CASSLIGTPVSGELFF

j_gene: TRBJ1-4
d_gene: TRBD1
v_gene: TRBV5-1
abundance: NA
CDR3nt: TGCGCCAGCAGCCTCCGGACAGGGGGGCAGGAAAAACTGTTTTTT
CDR3aa: CASSLRTGGQEKLFF

j_gene: TRBJ1-2
d_gene: NA
v_gene: TRBV7-3
abundance: NA
CDR3nt: TGTGCCAGCAGCTTAACGGGGAAGGACTACACCTTC
CDR3aa: CASSLTGKDYTF

j_gene: TRBJ2-7
d_gene: TRBD1
v_gene: TRBV30
abundance: NA
CDR3nt: TGTGCCTGGACGGCACAGGGGCCGTACGAGCAGTACTTC
CDR3aa: CAWTAQGPYEQYF

j_gene: TRBJ2-5
d_gene: TRBD1
v_gene: TRBV14
abundance: NA
CDR3nt: TGTGCCAGCAGCCGCCTGGACAGGCAAGAGACCCAGTACTTC
CDR3aa: CASSRLDRQETQYF

j_gene: TRBJ2-3
d_gene: TRBD2
v_gene: TRBV10-3
abundance: NA
CDR3nt: TGTGCCATCAGAGTGGCGGGAGGGCCTCAAGATACGCAGTATTTT
CDR3aa: CAIRVAGGPQDTQYF

j_gene: TRBJ2-4
d_gene: NA
v_gene: TRBV7-9
abundance: NA
CDR3nt: TGTGCCAGCAGCTTAGAGACCCCCAGCAAAAACATTCAGTACTTC
CDR3aa: CASSLETPSKNIQYF

j_gene: TRBJ1-2
d_gene: NA
v_gene: TRBV14
abundance: NA
CDR3nt: TGTGCCAGCAGCCAAGAATACACTGCCGATGGCTACACCTTC
CDR3aa: CASSQEYTADGYTF

j_gene: TRBJ2-5
d_gene: NA
v_gene: TRBV7-9
abundance: NA
CDR3nt: TGTGCCAGCAGCTCAGCAGGACATCTCGGTGAGACCCAGTACTTC
CDR3aa: CASSSAGHLGETQYF

j_gene: TRBJ2-7
d_gene: TRBD1
v_gene: TRBV18
abundance: NA
CDR3nt: TGTGCCAGCTCCCCTCCGGGACAGGGGGCCTACGAGCAGTACTTC
CDR3aa: CASSPPGQGAYEQYF

j_gene: TRBJ1-2
d_gene: NA
v_gene: TRBV25-1
abundance: NA
CDR3nt: TGTGCCAGCAGCGTACAGGGAGCCAATGGCTACACCTTC
CDR3aa: CASSVQGANGYTF

j_gene: TRBJ2-7
d_gene: TRBD1
v_gene: TRBV30
abundance: once
CDR3nt: TGTGCCTGGACCTACAGGGGCGGGCTCGAGCAGTACTTC
CDR3aa: CAWTYRGGLEQYF

j_gene: TRBJ2-2
d_gene: NA
v_gene: TRBV18
abundance: NA
CDR3nt: TGTGCCAGCTCACCCGAACGGCGGAACACCGGGGAGCTGTTTTTT
CDR3aa: CASSPERRNTGELFF

j_gene: TRBJ1-2
d_gene: NA
v_gene: TRBV27
abundance: NA
CDR3nt: TGTGCCAGCAGTTTCGGGGGTGGCTACACCTTC
CDR3aa: CASSFGGGYTF

j_gene: TRBJ1-1
d_gene: NA
v_gene: TRBV19
abundance: NA
CDR3nt: TGTGCCAGTAGTATAACAGGGAGGCCAACTGAAGCTTTCTTT
CDR3aa: CASSITGRPTEAFF

j_gene: TRBJ1-1
d_gene: NA
v_gene: TRBV19
abundance: NA
CDR3nt: TGTGCCAGTAGTCAAGGACACCTCATGAACACTGAAGCTTTCTTT
CDR3aa: CASSQGHLMNTEAFF

j_gene: TRBJ1-1
d_gene: NA
v_gene: TRBV4-1
abundance: NA
CDR3nt: TGCGCCAGCAGCCAAAAAATGCTACGGGAGGGTGAAGCTTTCTTT
CDR3aa: CASSQKMLREGEAFF

j_gene: TRBJ2-3
d_gene: NA
v_gene: TRBV5-4
abundance: NA
CDR3nt: TGTGCCAGTGGGGGAAGGGATACGCAGTATTTT
CDR3aa: CASGGRDTQYF

j_gene: TRBJ1-2
d_gene: NA
v_gene: TRBV7-9
abundance: few
CDR3nt: TGTGCCAGCAGCCAAATGACAGATTATGGCTACACCTTC
CDR3aa: CASSQMTDYGYTF

j_gene: TRBJ2-7
d_gene: TRBD1
v_gene: TRBV27
abundance: NA
CDR3nt: TGTGCCAGCAGTTTACAGGGGGCCAGCGGCTACGAGCAGTACTTC
CDR3aa: CASSLQGASGYEQYF

j_gene: TRBJ2-3
d_gene: TRBD1
v_gene: TRBV19
abundance: NA
CDR3nt: TGTGCCAGTTGCTACCCGGACAGGGGTGAACCAGATACGCAGTATTTT
CDR3aa: CASCYPDRGEPDTQYF

j_gene: TRBJ1-2
d_gene: TRBD1
v_gene: TRBV2
abundance: NA
CDR3nt: TGTGCCAGCAGTGACGGACAGGGGGATTATGGCTACACCTTC
CDR3aa: CASSDGQGDYGYTF

j_gene: TRBJ2-2
d_gene: NA
v_gene: TRBV5-1
abundance: NA
CDR3nt: TGCGCCAGCCGTGCCTACGGGGGGCTCAACACCGGGGAGCTGTTTTTT
CDR3aa: CASRAYGGLNTGELFF

j_gene: TRBJ2-4
d_gene: NA
v_gene: TRBV9
abundance: NA
CDR3nt: TGTGCCAGCAGCGCTGTGGACGGTGGGAAAAACATTCAGTACTTC
CDR3aa: CASSAVDGGKNIQYF